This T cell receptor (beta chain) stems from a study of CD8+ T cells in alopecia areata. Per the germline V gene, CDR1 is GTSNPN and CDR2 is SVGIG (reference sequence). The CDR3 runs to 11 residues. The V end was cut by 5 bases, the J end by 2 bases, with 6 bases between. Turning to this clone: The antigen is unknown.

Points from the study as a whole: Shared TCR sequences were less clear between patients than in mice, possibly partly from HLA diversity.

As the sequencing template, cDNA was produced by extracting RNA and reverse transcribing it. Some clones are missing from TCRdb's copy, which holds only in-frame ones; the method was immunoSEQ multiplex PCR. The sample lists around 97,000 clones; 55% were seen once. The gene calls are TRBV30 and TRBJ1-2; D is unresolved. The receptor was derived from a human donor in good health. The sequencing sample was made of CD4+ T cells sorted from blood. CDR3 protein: CAWGENYGYTF. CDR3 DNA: TGTGCCTGGGGGGAGAACTATGGCTACACCTTC.